A single sample is the source of the 14 T cell receptor beta chains below, sequenced in a study of regulatory T cells in long-lasting Graves disease. Described time point: newly diagnosed GD, antithyroid drugs for less than 3 months. The TCR library used RNA extracted from PBMCs. Library construction for TCR beta used iRepertoire HTBI primers and Arm-PCR of CDR3 regions. TCRdb reprocessed the multiplex PCR reads with MiXCR, giving one entry per CDR3 protein. The sample lists about 440,000 distinct CDR3 sequences, 15% seen once, with 15% to 20% in the top ten. The same sample was also used in a study of T cells in Graves' hyperthyroidism and ophthalmopathy.

Sequences were derived from peripheral blood mononuclear cells (PBMCs), sampled at new diagnosis, from a patient treated with antithyroid drugs. These receptors all come from a woman in her 30s with Graves disease.

For this clonotype: A much larger clone is a single base away; this may be a read error. The CDR3 ends on some other residue instead of the conserved phenylalanine or tryptophan, so this is likely a read error. J is TRBJ2-7 and V is TRBV2; a weak D match, TRBD2 (6 bases). The V gene lost 5 bases and the J gene lost 0 bases, with 14 bases spanning the gap. The CDR3 runs to 15 residues. Germline assignment: CDR1 SNHLY and CDR2 FYNNEI. The CDR3 nucleotides are TGTGCCAGCAGTCCTCTCTTAGCGGACTCCTACGAGCAGTACCTC. Protein sequence: CASSPLLADSYEQYL.

This clonotype was counted at least ten times. The chain carries TRBV19 and TRBJ1-5; D not certain. The V end was cut by 2 bases, the J end by 4 bases, with 6 bases between. This CDR3 contains 13 residues. Germline loops: CDR1 LNHDA, CDR2 SQIVND (reference sequence). The CDR3 region has the DNA TGTGCCAGTAGTATATGGGAAAATCAGCCCCAGCATTTT. The encoded protein is CASSIWENQPQHF. The full variable domain, rest sourced from reference TRBV19 and TRBJ1-5, is DGGITQSPKYLFRKEGQNVTLSCEQNLNHDAMYWYRQDPGQGLRLIYYSQIVNDFQKGDIAEGYSVSREKKESFPLTVTSAQKNPTAFYLCASSIWENQPQHFGDGTRLSIL.

This clonotype was picked up many times. V is TRBV24-1 and J is TRBJ1-1; 11 bases align to TRBD1. Trimming took 5 bases from V and 5 from J; bases not matched to a gene: 6. This CDR3 comprises 15 residues. Germline V gene data show CDR1 as KGHDR and CDR2 as SFDVKD. CDR3 in DNA: TGTGCCACCAGTGTTACGGGGGACAGGGGGACTGAAGCTTTCTTT. The encoded protein is CATSVTGDRGTEAFF.

This clonotype was picked up many times. This rearrangement joins TRBV20-1 to TRBJ2-7; TRBD2 might be the D (6 bases). Germline V lookup: CDR1 DFQATT, CDR2 SNEGSKA (reference sequence). CDR3 length equals 12 residues. CDR3 residues: CLSGPRREEQYF. CDR3 DNA: TGCCTTTCCGGGCCCCGGAGGGAAGAGCAGTACTTC.

This clonotype was picked up many times. This chain connects TRBV6-1 to TRBJ2-7; D may be TRBD2 (6 bases). Deletions cut 2 bases from V and 5 bases from J, with 16 bases between. This CDR3 comprises 15 residues. Per the germline V gene, CDR1 is MNHNS and CDR2 is SASEGT. CDR3 protein: CASSERGGSINEQYF. DNA of the CDR3: TGTGCCAGCAGTGAACGTGGGGGGAGTATCAACGAGCAGTACTTC.

Remarks on this clonotype: It may be a read error: a sequence one base away is much more abundant. The J gene is TRBJ2-4, the V gene TRBV6-2 or TRBV6-3; TRBD1 matches at 7 bases. CDR1 is MNHEY and CDR2 is SVGEGT in the germline V gene. CDR3 length equals 15 residues. CDR3 in amino acids: CASTPGGQPKNIQHF. DNA of the CDR3: TGTGCCAGCACCCCAGGGGGACAGCCGAAAAACATTCAGCACTTC.

This clonotype has a count of ten or more. The chain links TRBV20-1 to TRBJ2-3, with 12 nucleotides matching TRBD2. J was trimmed by 5 bases and V by 6 bases; bases with no gene match: 9. The CDR3 spans 15 residues. CDR1 is DFQATT, CDR2 SNEGSKA, per germline (reference sequence). This CDR3 is CSALTSGRKGDTQYF. The CDR3 region has the DNA TGCAGTGCCCTGACTAGCGGGAGAAAGGGAGATACGCAGTATTTT.

The gene calls are TRBV28 and TRBJ1-2; D gene unclear. Trimming stripped 6 bases from V and 2 bases from J, with 16 bases between. CDR3 size: 15 residues. Germline V lookup: CDR1 MDHEN, CDR2 SYDVKM. The CDR3 region has the DNA TGTGCCAGCAGGGCTCCCCGGGGATTCAACTATGGCTACACCTTC. It specifies CASRAPRGFNYGYTF.

The chain carries TRBV20-1 and TRBJ1-2, with D unclear. CDR1 and CDR2 from the germline V gene are DFQATT and SNEGSKA (reference sequence). The CDR3 totals 14 residues. With 5 bases removed from V and 2 bases from J, the gap between germline ends came to 15 bases. CDR3 bases: TGCAGTGCTCCCACAAAGGAAGGAAACTATGGCTACACCTTC. Residues: CSAPTKEGNYGYTF.

On this clonotype itself: This clone may be a read error of a much larger clone one base away. The V and J genes are TRBV2 and TRBJ1-2; D possibly corresponds to TRBD1 (6 bases). This CDR3 spans 13 amino acids. Trimming took off 9 bases at V and 4 bases at J, with 15 bases between the two ends. Germline V gene lookup returns CDR1 SNHLY and CDR2 FYNNEI. This chain's CDR3 is CASEEDRTYGYTF. In DNA, the CDR3 is TGTGCCAGTGAGGAGGACAGAACCTATGGCTACACCTTC.

This clonotype was recorded a few times. The chain uses TRBV20-1 and TRBJ2-3; D is undetermined. V lost 0 bases and J lost 6, with 10 bases in between. The germline V gene has CDR1 DFQATT and CDR2 SNEGSKA (reference sequence). This CDR3 is built from 13 residues. CDR3 region: CSARDPGWDTQYF. The DNA of the CDR3 is TGCAGTGCTAGAGACCCCGGGTGGGATACGCAGTATTTT.

Notes on this clonotype: Germline and junction disagree at one end, which may indicate a read error. The chain has TRBV13 and TRBJ2-7; 7 bases are shared with TRBD1. In germline, CDR1 is PRHDT, CDR2 FYEKMQ (reference sequence). CDR3 length: 14 residues. The CDR3 nucleotides are TGTGCCAGCAGCGTCCGGGACAGTAGGAACGAGCAATACTTC. Its protein is CASSVRDSRNEQYF.

In this sample, this clonotype turned up many times. This sequence joins TRBV12-3 or TRBV12-4 and TRBJ1-1; D gene unclear. This CDR3 spans 13 amino acids. The ends were cut back, 8 bases at V and 7 bases at J, with 17 bases in the middle. The CDR3: CASSYPGGVEAFF. Here the CDR3 DNA reads TGTGCCAGCTCGTACCCCGGCGGGGTTGAAGCTTTCTTT.

Comment on this clonotype: A far more abundant clone sits one base away, making this likely a read error. The chain links TRBV12-3 or TRBV12-4 to TRBJ2-7; D tentatively reads TRBD1 or TRBD2 (5 bases each). The length of the CDR3 is 12 residues. V was cut by 8 bases and J by 7 bases, with 15 bases left in between. This chain's CDR3 is CASVQGVGEQYF. The CDR3 bases are TGTGCCAGCGTTCAGGGAGTGGGGGAGCAGTACTTC.